One and the same sample provided the 9 T cell receptor beta chains below, sequenced in a study of blood T cell repertoires in COVID-19. TCRdb keeps only in-frame clones here, not all; method: immunoSEQ multiplex PCR. The profile shows some 240,000 clones, 65% to 85% of them singletons. Sequencing was done on a sample of peripheral blood. The receptors were sampled from a woman in her 40s who had recovered from COVID-19.

The chain uses TRBV20-1 and TRBJ2-7, with D unresolved. V was clipped by 4 bases and J by 3 bases, with 10 bases between them. From germline, CDR1 is DFQATT and CDR2 SNEGSKA (reference sequence). The CDR3 runs to 12 residues. The CDR3 sequence is CSAIDGDYEQYF. The CDR3 nucleotides are TGCAGTGCTATTGACGGTGACTACGAGCAGTACTTC.

A remark on this clone: Other nucleotide sequences from this sample produce the same CDR3. The V call is TRBV5-1, the J call TRBJ2-1; 11 bases fit TRBD1. The CDR3 runs to 14 residues. The germline V gene has CDR1 SGHRS and CDR2 YFSETQ. V lost 2 bases and J lost 6; bases outside the gene matches: 1. DNA of the CDR3: TGCGCCAGCAGCTTAGGGACAGGGGGCAATGAGCAGTTCTTC. Encoded protein: CASSLGTGGNEQFF.

V is TRBV19 and J is TRBJ2-7, with 7 bases aligning to TRBD1. The CDR3 is 17 residues long. V shed 5 bases, J shed 2 bases, and the junction held 15 bases outside the gene matches. Germline V gene sequence: CDR1 LNHDA, CDR2 SQIVND (reference sequence). CDR3 DNA sequence: TGTGCCAGTAGTCCCGGCGGCCAGGGGGTTGGGACCTACGAGCAGTACTTC. Translating it yields CASSPGGQGVGTYEQYF.

The chain uses TRBV2 and TRBJ2-7, with D maybe TRBD2 (5 bases). Trimming left V 10 bases short and J 1 base short, with 14 bases between. The CDR3 is 13 residues long. The germline gives CDR1 SNHLY, CDR2 FYNNEI. Here the CDR3 reads CATINRGSYEQYF. The CDR3 DNA reads as TGTGCCACCATAAACAGAGGGTCCTACGAGCAGTACTTC.

The chain combines TRBV24-1 with TRBJ2-1; weak D call: TRBD1 (6 bases). Per germline, CDR1 KGHDR and CDR2 SFDVKD. V lost 6 bases and J 3 bases, leaving 11 bases between the germline ends. This CDR3 comprises 14 residues. The CDR3 DNA is TGTGCCACCAGTAGAGGACAGAACTACAATGAGCAGTTCTTC. It codes for CATSRGQNYNEQFF.

The chain combines TRBV6-5 with TRBJ1-1, with 7 bases identical to TRBD1. This CDR3 has 13 residues. Germline trimming cut 7 bases from V and 4 bases from J; bases unmatched to any gene: 6. Per the germline V gene, CDR1 is MNHEY and CDR2 is SVGAGI. Written as DNA, the CDR3 is TGTGCCAGCACCCGACAGGGCGGCACTGAAGCTTTCTTT. This translates into CASTRQGGTEAFF.

The chain recombines TRBV3-1 (or the pseudogene TRBV3-2) with TRBJ1-5; a possible D gene is TRBD1 (6 bases). V was clipped by 5 bases and J by 2 bases, with 16 bases between them. This CDR3 contains 16 residues. Germline CDR1 LGHDT, CDR2 YNNKEL (reference sequence). This CDR3 is CASSGGGGEGNQPQHF. DNA for the CDR3: TGTGCCAGCAGCGGGGGGGGCGGGGAAGGCAATCAGCCCCAGCATTTT.

The chain joins TRBV5-1 to TRBJ2-2; tentatively, D is TRBD2 (5 bases). Germline loops: CDR1 SGHRS, CDR2 YFSETQ. The CDR3 runs 16 residues. Trimming took 4 bases from V and 3 from J, leaving 16 bases between them. The CDR3 spells CASSPAGRTYTGELFF. CDR3 DNA sequence: TGCGCCAGCAGCCCTGCGGGCCGAACTTACACCGGGGAGCTGTTTTTT.

The CDR3 DNA is TGTGCCAGTAAGGACAGAGACGATGGCTACACCTTC. This codes for CASKDRDDGYTF. The chain joins TRBV2 to TRBJ1-2; a weak D match, TRBD1 (6 bases). The CDR3 runs 12 residues. V dropped 9 bases and J dropped 6 bases, with 14 bases sitting between them. The germline gives CDR1 SNHLY, CDR2 FYNNEI.